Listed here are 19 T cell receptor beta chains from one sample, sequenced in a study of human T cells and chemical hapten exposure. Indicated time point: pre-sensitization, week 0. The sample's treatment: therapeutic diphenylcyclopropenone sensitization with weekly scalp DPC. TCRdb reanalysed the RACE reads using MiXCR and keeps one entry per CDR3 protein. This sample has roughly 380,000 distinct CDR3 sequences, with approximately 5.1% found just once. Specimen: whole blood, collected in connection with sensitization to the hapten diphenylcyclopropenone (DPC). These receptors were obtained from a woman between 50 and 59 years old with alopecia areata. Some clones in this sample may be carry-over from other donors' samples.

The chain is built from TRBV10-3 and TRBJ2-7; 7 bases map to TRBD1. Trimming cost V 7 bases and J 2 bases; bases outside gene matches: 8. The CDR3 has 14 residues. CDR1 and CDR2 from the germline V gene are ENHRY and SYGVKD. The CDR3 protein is CAITDDRDAYEQYF. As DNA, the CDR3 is TGTGCCATCACTGACGACAGGGACGCCTACGAGCAGTACTTC.

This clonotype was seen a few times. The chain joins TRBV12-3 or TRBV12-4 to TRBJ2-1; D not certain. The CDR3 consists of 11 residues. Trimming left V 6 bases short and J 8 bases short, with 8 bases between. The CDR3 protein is CASRIADEQFF. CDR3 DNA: TGTGCCAGCAGAATTGCAGATGAGCAGTTCTTC.

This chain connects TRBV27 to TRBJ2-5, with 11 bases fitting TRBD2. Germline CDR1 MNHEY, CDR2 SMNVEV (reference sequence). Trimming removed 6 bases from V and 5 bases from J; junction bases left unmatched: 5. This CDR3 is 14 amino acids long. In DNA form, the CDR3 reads TGTGCCAGCAGAATAGCGGGGGGGCTGGAGACCCAGTACTTC. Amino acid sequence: CASRIAGGLETQYF.

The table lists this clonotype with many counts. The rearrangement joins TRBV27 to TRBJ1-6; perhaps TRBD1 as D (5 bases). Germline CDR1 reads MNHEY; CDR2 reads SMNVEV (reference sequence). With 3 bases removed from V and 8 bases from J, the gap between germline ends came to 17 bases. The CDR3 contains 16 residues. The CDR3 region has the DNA TGTGCCAGCAGTTTCAAATGGGGCAGGGCGTATTCACCCCTCCACTTT. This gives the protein CASSFKWGRAYSPLHF.

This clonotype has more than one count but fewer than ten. The chain's CDR3 is CASSRLVLAGGSTDTQYF. The CDR3 bases are TGTGCCAGCAGTCGACTTGTATTAGCGGGAGGAAGCACAGATACGCAGTATTTT. The chain links TRBV12-3 or TRBV12-4 to TRBJ2-3; 10 positions match TRBD2. Trimming cost V 5 bases and J 0 bases; bases outside gene matches: 11. This CDR3 spans 18 amino acids.

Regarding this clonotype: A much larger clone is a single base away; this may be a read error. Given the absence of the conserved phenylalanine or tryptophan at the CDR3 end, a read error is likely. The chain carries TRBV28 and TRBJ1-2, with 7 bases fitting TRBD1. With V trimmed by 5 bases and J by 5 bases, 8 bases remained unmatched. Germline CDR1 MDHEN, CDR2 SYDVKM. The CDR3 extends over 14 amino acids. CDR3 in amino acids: CASSPPGQRYGYTY. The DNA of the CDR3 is TGTGCCAGCAGTCCACCGGGACAGCGATATGGCTACACCTAC.

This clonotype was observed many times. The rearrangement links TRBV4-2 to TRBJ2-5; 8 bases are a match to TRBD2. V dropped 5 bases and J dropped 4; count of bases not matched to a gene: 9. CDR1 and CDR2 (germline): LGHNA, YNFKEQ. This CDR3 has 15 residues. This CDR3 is CASSYGGAGGETQYF. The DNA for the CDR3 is TGTGCCAGCAGCTACGGGGGGGCCGGGGGAGAGACCCAGTACTTC.

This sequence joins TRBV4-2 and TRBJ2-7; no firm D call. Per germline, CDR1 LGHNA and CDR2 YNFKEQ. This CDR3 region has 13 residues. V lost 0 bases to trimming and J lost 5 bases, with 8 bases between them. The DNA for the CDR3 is TGTGCCAGCAGCCAAGATGAAGGAAACGAGCAGTACTTC. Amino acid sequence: CASSQDEGNEQYF.

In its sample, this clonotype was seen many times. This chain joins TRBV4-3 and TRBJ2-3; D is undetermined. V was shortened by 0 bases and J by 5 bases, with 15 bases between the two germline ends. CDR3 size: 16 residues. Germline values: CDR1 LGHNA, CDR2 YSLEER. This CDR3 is CASSQEAWMEGDTQYF. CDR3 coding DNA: TGCGCCAGCAGCCAAGAGGCCTGGATGGAAGGAGATACGCAGTATTTT.

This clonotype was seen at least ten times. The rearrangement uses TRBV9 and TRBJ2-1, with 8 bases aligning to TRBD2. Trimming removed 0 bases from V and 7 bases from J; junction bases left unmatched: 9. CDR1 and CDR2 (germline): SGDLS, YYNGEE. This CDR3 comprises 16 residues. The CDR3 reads CASSVGGGGFRNEQFF. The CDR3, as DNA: TGTGCCAGCAGCGTAGGAGGCGGGGGGTTTAGAAATGAGCAGTTCTTC.

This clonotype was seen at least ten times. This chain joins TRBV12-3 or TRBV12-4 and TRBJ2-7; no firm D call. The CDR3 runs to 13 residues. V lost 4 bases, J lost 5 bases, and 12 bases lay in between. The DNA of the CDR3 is TGTGCCAGCAGTTCAGGTGAGGTCGACGAGCAGTACTTC. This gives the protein CASSSGEVDEQYF.

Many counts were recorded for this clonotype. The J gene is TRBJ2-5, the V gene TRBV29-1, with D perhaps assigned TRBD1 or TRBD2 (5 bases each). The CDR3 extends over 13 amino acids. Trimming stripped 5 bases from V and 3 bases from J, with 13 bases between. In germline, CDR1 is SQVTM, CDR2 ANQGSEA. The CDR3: CSVNGAGKETQYF. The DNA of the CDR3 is TGCAGCGTTAACGGGGCAGGGAAAGAGACCCAGTACTTC.

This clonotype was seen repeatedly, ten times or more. CDR3 nucleotides: TGTGCCAGTAGTGTTCCGGGACAGATCTACGAGCAGTACTTC. This gives the protein CASSVPGQIYEQYF. The rearrangement links TRBV19 to TRBJ2-7, with TRBD1 matching over 7 bases. The germline gives CDR1 LNHDA, CDR2 SQIVND (reference sequence). V shed 5 bases and J 3 bases; nucleotides not matched to a gene: 7. This CDR3 contains 14 residues.

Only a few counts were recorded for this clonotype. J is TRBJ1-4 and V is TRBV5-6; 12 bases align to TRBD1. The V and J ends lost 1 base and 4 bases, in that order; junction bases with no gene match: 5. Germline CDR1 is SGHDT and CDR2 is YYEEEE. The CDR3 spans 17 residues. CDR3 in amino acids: CASSLWDRGPDNEKLFF. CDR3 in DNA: TGTGCCAGCAGCTTGTGGGACAGGGGGCCCGATAATGAAAAACTGTTTTTT.

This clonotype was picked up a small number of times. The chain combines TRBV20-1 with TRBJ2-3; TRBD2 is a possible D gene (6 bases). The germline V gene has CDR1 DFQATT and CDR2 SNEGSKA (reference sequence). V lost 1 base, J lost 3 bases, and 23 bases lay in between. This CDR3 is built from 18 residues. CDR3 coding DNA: TGCAGTGCTAGAGCTCGGGGGATCAAGACGCCCCAGACAGATACGCAGTATTTT. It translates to CSARARGIKTPQTDTQYF.

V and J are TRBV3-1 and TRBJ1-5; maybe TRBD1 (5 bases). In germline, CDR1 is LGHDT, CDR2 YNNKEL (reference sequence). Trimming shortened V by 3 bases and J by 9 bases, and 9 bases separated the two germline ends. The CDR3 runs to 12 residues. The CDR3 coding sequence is TGTGCCAGCAGCCAGAGGGGAAGGCCCCAGCATTTT. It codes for CASSQRGRPQHF. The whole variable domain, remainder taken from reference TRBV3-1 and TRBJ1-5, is DTAVSQTPKYLVTQMGNDKSIKCEQNLGHDTMYWYKQDSKKFLKIMFSYNNKELIINETVPNRFSPKSPDKAHLNLHINSLELGDSAVYFCASSQRGRPQHFGDGTRLSIL.

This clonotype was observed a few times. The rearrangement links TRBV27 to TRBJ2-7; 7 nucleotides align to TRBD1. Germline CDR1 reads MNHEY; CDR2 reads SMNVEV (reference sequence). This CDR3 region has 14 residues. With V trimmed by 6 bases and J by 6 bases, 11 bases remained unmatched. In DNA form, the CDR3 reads TGTGCCAGCAGGGGGGACAGTAACGCCCTCGAGCAGTACTTC. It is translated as CASRGDSNALEQYF.

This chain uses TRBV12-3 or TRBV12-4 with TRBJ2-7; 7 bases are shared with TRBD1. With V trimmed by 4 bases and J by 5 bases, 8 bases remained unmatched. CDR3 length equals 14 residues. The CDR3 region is CASSSWTGRNEQYF. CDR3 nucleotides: TGTGCCAGCAGTTCCTGGACAGGTAGGAACGAGCAGTACTTC.

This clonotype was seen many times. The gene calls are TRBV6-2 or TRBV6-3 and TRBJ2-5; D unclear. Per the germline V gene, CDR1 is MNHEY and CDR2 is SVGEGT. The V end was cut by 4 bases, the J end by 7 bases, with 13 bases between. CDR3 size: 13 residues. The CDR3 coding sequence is TGTGCCAGCAGTTCAGGCCCCGGCTTGACCCAGTACTTC. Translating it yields CASSSGPGLTQYF.